This passage covers 30 T cell receptor beta chains from one sample sequenced in a study of regulatory T cells in long-lasting Graves disease. Time point: newly diagnosed GD, antithyroid drugs for less than 3 months. From PBMCs, RNA was extracted and then used to make the TCR library. Researchers made TCR beta libraries by using iRepertoire HTBI primers and running Arm-PCR on CDR3 regions. MiXCR, run by TCRdb on the multiplex PCR reads, gives a single entry per CDR3 protein. The sample consists of hundreds of thousands of distinct CDR3 sequences, 15% to 20% of them appearing once. The same specimen was also included in a second study, on T cells in Graves' hyperthyroidism and ophthalmopathy.

The source was peripheral blood mononuclear cells (PBMCs), collected at new diagnosis, from a patient treated with antithyroid drugs. The receptors shown here come from a woman aged 35-60 years with Graves disease.

This clonotype was recorded at least ten times. This chain uses TRBV5-1 with TRBJ1-5; 7 bases map to TRBD1. The V and J ends lost 4 bases and 5 bases, in that order; junction bases with no gene match: 12. The germline gives CDR1 SGHRS, CDR2 YFSETQ. The CDR3 contains 16 residues. The chain's CDR3 is CASSPETGMPHQPQHF. The CDR3 DNA follows: TGCGCCAGCAGCCCTGAGACAGGGATGCCCCATCAGCCCCAGCATTTT. The complete variable domain, with remaining parts taken from reference TRBV5-1 and TRBJ1-5, reads KAGVTQTPRYLIKTRGQQVTLSCSPISGHRSVSWYQQTPGQGLQFLFEYFSETQRNKGNFPGRFSGRQFSNSRSEMNVSTLELGDSALYLCASSPETGMPHQPQHFGDGTRLSIL.

This clonotype was detected once. CDR3 nucleotides: TGTGCCAGCAGTGAGGAGGGTCCCGAGACCCAGTACTTC. Encoded protein: CASSEEGPETQYF. The chain recombines TRBV2 with TRBJ2-5, with D maybe TRBD2 (6 bases). Trimming removed 3 bases at V and 5 bases at J, with 10 bases between. Germline V gives CDR1 SNHLY, CDR2 FYNNEI. The CDR3 covers 13 residues.

This clonotype was counted a few times. This chain uses TRBV30 with TRBJ1-1; 11 bases fit TRBD1. CDR3 size: 17 residues. Germline V CDR1 and CDR2: GTSNPN, SVGIG (reference sequence). V was pared by 4 bases and J by 1 base, with 11 bases of the junction left unmatched. CDR3 in amino acids: CAWTSGTGGRWNTEAFF. The CDR3 region has the DNA TGTGCCTGGACCTCGGGGACAGGGGGACGGTGGAACACTGAAGCTTTCTTT.

The J gene is TRBJ2-1, the V gene TRBV13; possible D gene TRBD2, 6 bases. V lost 3 bases to trimming and J lost 10 bases, with 13 bases between them. The germline V gene has CDR1 PRHDT and CDR2 FYEKMQ (reference sequence). The CDR3 totals 13 residues. Here the CDR3 reads CASSFQTSLEQFF. The CDR3 DNA reads as TGTGCCAGCAGCTTCCAGACTAGTCTCGAGCAGTTCTTC.

V gene TRBV7-3 combines with J gene TRBJ1-1; 8 nucleotides agree with TRBD1. V lost 2 bases and J lost 9; bases outside the gene matches: 2. Germline lookup yields CDR1 SGHTA and CDR2 FQGTGA. The CDR3 is 12 amino acids. CDR3 coding DNA: TGTGCCAGCAGCTTAGGACAGGGCCAAGCTTTCTTT. Its protein is CASSLGQGQAFF.

This rearrangement joins TRBV20-1 to TRBJ1-2, with TRBD1 matching 7 bases. V trimming: 1 base; J trimming: 6 bases; junction bases outside the gene matches: 5. Germline lookup yields CDR1 DFQATT and CDR2 SNEGSKA (reference sequence). The CDR3 sequence is 13 residues long. The chain's CDR3 is CSARAETGNGYTF. The CDR3 region has the DNA TGCAGTGCTAGAGCCGAGACAGGGAATGGCTACACCTTC.

This clonotype was seen ten or more times. The chain couples TRBV18 to TRBJ2-7, with a possible D match to TRBD1 (6 bases). CDR1 KGHSH and CDR2 LQKENI come from the germline V gene. V lost 6 bases and J 0 bases, leaving 9 bases between the germline ends. This CDR3 comprises 13 residues. The DNA for the CDR3 is TGTGCCAGCTCCCGACAGGACTCCTACGAGCAGTACTTC. As protein: CASSRQDSYEQYF.

This clonotype was detected ten times or more. The CDR3 coding sequence is TGTGCCAGCAGCTTGGGGACGGAACTGTTTTTT. It is translated as CASSLGTELFF. The chain couples TRBV7-2 to TRBJ1-4; D perhaps matches TRBD1 (5 bases). Germline V gives CDR1 SGHTA, CDR2 FQGNSA. Trimming cost V 3 bases and J 12 bases, with 8 bases left between them. This CDR3 region has 11 residues.

This clonotype was observed many times. The chain has TRBV3-1 and TRBJ1-4, with D maybe TRBD1 (6 bases). The germline gives CDR1 LGHDT, CDR2 YNNKEL (reference sequence). Between the trimmed V and J ends, which lost 5 bases and 8 bases, there was a span of 15 bases. The CDR3 sequence is 14 residues long. The CDR3 sequence: CASSYTGSREKLFF. DNA of the CDR3: TGTGCCAGCAGCTATACAGGGTCGCGGGAAAAACTGTTTTTT.

This clonotype was recorded a few times. V usage is TRBV6-1 and J usage is TRBJ1-6; D possibly corresponds to TRBD1 (6 bases). The CDR3 consists of 12 residues. Trimming removed 7 bases from V and 5 bases from J, with 6 bases in between. Germline V lookup: CDR1 MNHNS, CDR2 SASEGT. The CDR3 loop is CASNRDNSPLHF. The CDR3 coding sequence is TGTGCCAGCAACAGGGATAATTCACCCCTCCACTTT.

The chain combines TRBV7-8 with TRBJ2-2; TRBD1 aligns across 8 bases. CDR3 size: 13 residues. J gave up 6 bases and V 10 bases, and 7 bases lay outside the gene matches. The germline gives CDR1 SGHVS, CDR2 FQNEAQ. CDR3 coding DNA: TGTGCCACCTCGGGGACAGGTCCCGGGGAGCTGTTTTTT. Encoded protein: CATSGTGPGELFF. The full variable domain, in which reference TRBV7-8 and TRBJ2-2 provide the parts outside the CDR3, is GAGVSQSPRYKVAKRGQDVALRCDPISGHVSLFWYQQALGQGPEFLTYFQNEAQLDKSGLPSDRFFAERPEGSVSTLKIQRTQQEDSAVYLCATSGTGPGELFFGEGSRLTVL.

Many counts were recorded for this clonotype. The rearrangement uses TRBV6-1 and TRBJ2-7, with D maybe TRBD2 (6 bases). This CDR3 is built from 14 residues. Per germline, CDR1 MNHNS and CDR2 SASEGT. The ends were cut back, 4 bases at V and 7 bases at J, with 17 bases in the middle. DNA of the CDR3: TGTGCCAGCAGTGGAACCGGACGCCGGGGGGAGCAGTACTTC. Residues: CASSGTGRRGEQYF.

The chain has TRBV20-1 and TRBJ2-7, with 7 bases matching TRBD1. V shed 6 bases and J 7 bases; nucleotides not matched to a gene: 12. Germline V gene lookup returns CDR1 DFQATT and CDR2 SNEGSKA (reference sequence). The CDR3 covers 13 residues. Written as DNA, the CDR3 is TGCAGTGCGCCGGACAGGAAAAAGGGAGAGCAGTACTTC. Translation: CSAPDRKKGEQYF.

In this sample, this clonotype turned up a few times. The chain joins TRBV6-1 to TRBJ2-2, with D hard to call. Between the trimmed V and J ends, which lost 6 bases and 4 bases, there was a span of 9 bases. This CDR3 region has 13 residues. Per germline, CDR1 MNHNS and CDR2 SASEGT. The CDR3 protein is CASRKILTGELFF. Here the CDR3 DNA reads TGTGCCAGCAGAAAAATACTCACCGGGGAGCTGTTTTTT.

This sequence joins TRBV5-1 and TRBJ2-1; 11 bases line up with TRBD2. CDR3 length equals 16 residues. Trimming cost V 4 bases and J 3 bases; bases outside gene matches: 6. The germline V gene encodes CDR1 SGHRS and CDR2 YFSETQ. The CDR3 loop is CASSPDSGGVYNEQFF. CDR3 coding DNA: TGCGCCAGCAGCCCAGATAGCGGGGGGGTCTACAATGAGCAGTTCTTC.

The V call is TRBV7-2, the J call TRBJ2-6, with unresolved D. Trimming shortened V by 2 bases and J by 2 bases, and 10 bases separated the two germline ends. The CDR3 consists of 16 residues. Germline V gives CDR1 SGHTA, CDR2 FQGNSA. As DNA, the CDR3 is TGTGCCAGCAGCTTACGGTCGGTAGCTGGGGCCAACGTCCTGACTTTC. Its protein is CASSLRSVAGANVLTF. Drawing the rest from reference TRBV7-2 and TRBJ2-6, the complete variable domain is GAGVSQSPSNKVTEKGKDVELRCDPISGHTALYWYRQSLGQGLEFLIYFQGNSAPDKSGLPSDRFSAERTGGSVSTLTIQRTQQEDSAVYLCASSLRSVAGANVLTFGAGSRLTVL.

This clonotype was counted at least ten times. The genes are TRBV4-1 and TRBJ2-1; possibly TRBD1 for D (5 bases). The DNA matches TRBJ2-5 better at its end, which makes the J call doubtful. The germline gives CDR1 MGHRA, CDR2 YSYEKL. This CDR3 region has 15 residues. The DNA of the CDR3 is TGCGCCAGCAGCCAAGCTGCAGGGATACAAGAGACCCAGTACTTC. Amino acid sequence: CASSQAAGIQETQYF.

This clonotype was found a few times. The V and J genes are TRBV19 and TRBJ1-5; the D gene is possibly TRBD1 (5 bases). The germline V gene has CDR1 LNHDA and CDR2 SQIVND (reference sequence). With 3 bases removed from V and 2 bases from J, the gap between germline ends came to 11 bases. The CDR3 extends over 15 amino acids. Here the CDR3 reads CASSMGGSGNQPQHF. CDR3 DNA sequence: TGTGCCAGTAGTATGGGGGGTTCAGGCAATCAGCCCCAGCATTTT. The variable domain in full, completed from reference TRBV19 and TRBJ1-5, reads DGGITQSPKYLFRKEGQNVTLSCEQNLNHDAMYWYRQDPGQGLRLIYYSQIVNDFQKGDIAEGYSVSREKKESFPLTVTSAQKNPTAFYLCASSMGGSGNQPQHFGDGTRLSIL.

In its sample, this clonotype was seen a few times. The chain joins TRBV19 to TRBJ2-1; 10 nucleotides match TRBD2. V lost 4 bases, J lost 10 bases, and 10 bases stayed unmatched. CDR3 size: 15 residues. Germline assignment: CDR1 LNHDA and CDR2 SQIVND (reference sequence). The CDR3 sequence: CASSKRGGTMIEQFF. The CDR3 nucleotides read TGTGCCAGTAGTAAGCGGGGGGGGACAATGATAGAGCAGTTCTTC.

This clonotype was observed a handful of times. This sequence joins TRBV9 and TRBJ1-1; D remains ambiguous. The CDR3 spans 16 residues. Germline V gene lookup returns CDR1 SGDLS and CDR2 YYNGEE. With 0 bases removed from V and 0 bases from J, the gap between germline ends came to 12 bases. The CDR3 coding sequence is TGTGCCAGCAGCGTAGGGGTAGCACAGATGAACACTGAAGCTTTCTTT. This sequence encodes CASSVGVAQMNTEAFF.

This clonotype was recorded at least ten times. The genes are TRBV6-5 and TRBJ2-3, with D possibly TRBD2 on 6 matching bases. CDR3 length equals 19 residues. Germline values: CDR1 MNHEY, CDR2 SVGAGI. Deletions cut 0 bases from V and 0 bases from J, with 19 bases between. This chain's CDR3 is CASSYSTSMRGTSTDTQYF. CDR3 coding DNA: TGTGCCAGCAGTTACTCGACGTCAATGCGGGGAACTAGCACAGATACGCAGTATTTT.

At least ten counts were recorded for this clonotype. The chain carries TRBV20-1 and TRBJ2-3; 11 bases are shared with TRBD2. The CDR3 totals 14 residues. V shed 5 bases, J shed 6 bases, and the junction held 7 bases outside the gene matches. CDR1 is DFQATT and CDR2 is SNEGSKA in the germline V gene (reference sequence). CDR3 DNA: TGCAGTGCTGTCAATCCTAGCGGGGGGGATACGCAGTATTTT. Amino acids: CSAVNPSGGDTQYF.

The V gene is TRBV24-1, the J gene TRBJ2-2; D is unresolved. V was clipped by 4 bases and J by 0 bases, with 11 bases between them. The germline V gene has CDR1 KGHDR and CDR2 SFDVKD. The CDR3 is made up of 16 amino acids. The CDR3 loop reads CATSDPGFPNTGELFF. CDR3 DNA: TGTGCCACCAGTGACCCTGGGTTCCCGAACACCGGGGAGCTGTTTTTT.

The sample holds many counts of this clonotype. The rearrangement links TRBV11-2 to TRBJ1-4; D remains unclear. The CDR3 runs to 12 residues. Trimming removed 5 bases from V and 12 bases from J, with 13 bases in between. From germline, CDR1 is SGHAT and CDR2 FQNNGV. This CDR3 is CASSPSRVELFF. The CDR3 coding sequence is TGTGCCAGCAGCCCCTCGCGGGTAGAACTGTTTTTT.

Many counts were recorded for this clonotype. The V call is TRBV11-3, the J call TRBJ2-3, with a weak D call TRBD1 (5 bases). Trimming cost V 5 bases and J 1 base, with 13 bases left between them. This CDR3 spans 15 amino acids. Germline V CDR1 and CDR2: SGHNT, YENEEA. As DNA, the CDR3 is TGTGCCAGCAGCCGAACCGAAGGGGGCACAGATACGCAGTATTTT. Translation gives CASSRTEGGTDTQYF.

The V gene is TRBV9, the J gene TRBJ2-2; possibly TRBD1 or TRBD2 for D (7 bases each). The CDR3 consists of 16 residues. Between the trimmed V and J ends, which lost 6 bases and 2 bases, there was a span of 17 bases. Per germline, CDR1 SGDLS and CDR2 YYNGEE. The CDR3 reads CASTRGDYPNTGELFF. In DNA, the CDR3 is TGTGCCAGCACCAGGGGGGACTACCCTAACACCGGGGAGCTGTTTTTT.

About this clonotype: A much bigger clone sits one base away, suggesting this may be a read error. V and J are TRBV7-2 and TRBJ2-7; possibly TRBD1 or TRBD2 for D (5 bases each). The CDR3 spans 16 residues. The germline gives CDR1 SGHTA, CDR2 FQGNSA. V was pared by 5 bases and J by 7 bases, with 24 bases between. The CDR3 here is CASSLARDPRYNEQYF. DNA of the CDR3: TGTGCCAGCAGCCTCGCGAGGGACCCTCGCTACAATGAGCAGTACTTC.

Concerning this clonotype: Just one base apart from a much larger clone, this may be a read error. The chain recombines TRBV12-3 or TRBV12-4 with TRBJ2-4, with D perhaps TRBD2 (5 bases). The CDR3 runs 14 residues. CDR3 residues: CASSAWGAINIQYF. CDR3 nucleotide sequence: TGTGCCAGCAGTGCTTGGGGAGCCATAAACATTCAGTACTTC.

This clonotype was counted between two and nine times. The chain recombines TRBV9 with TRBJ2-3, with D perhaps TRBD1 or TRBD2 (5 bases each). Germline CDR1 and CDR2: SGDLS and YYNGEE. V lost 0 bases, J lost 3 bases, and 11 bases lay in between. The length of the CDR3 is 15 residues. CDR3 bases: TGTGCCAGCAGCGTAGCGAGGGGTTTTACAGATACGCAGTATTTT. It yields the protein CASSVARGFTDTQYF.

This clonotype has only a few counts. CDR3 loop: CASSLTYNSPLHF. The DNA of the CDR3 is TGTGCCAGCAGCCTTACCTATAATTCACCCCTCCACTTT. This sequence joins TRBV28 and TRBJ1-6, with unresolved D. The ends were cut back, 6 bases at V and 2 bases at J, with 5 bases in the middle. CDR1 is MDHEN, CDR2 SYDVKM, per germline. CDR3 length: 13 amino acids.